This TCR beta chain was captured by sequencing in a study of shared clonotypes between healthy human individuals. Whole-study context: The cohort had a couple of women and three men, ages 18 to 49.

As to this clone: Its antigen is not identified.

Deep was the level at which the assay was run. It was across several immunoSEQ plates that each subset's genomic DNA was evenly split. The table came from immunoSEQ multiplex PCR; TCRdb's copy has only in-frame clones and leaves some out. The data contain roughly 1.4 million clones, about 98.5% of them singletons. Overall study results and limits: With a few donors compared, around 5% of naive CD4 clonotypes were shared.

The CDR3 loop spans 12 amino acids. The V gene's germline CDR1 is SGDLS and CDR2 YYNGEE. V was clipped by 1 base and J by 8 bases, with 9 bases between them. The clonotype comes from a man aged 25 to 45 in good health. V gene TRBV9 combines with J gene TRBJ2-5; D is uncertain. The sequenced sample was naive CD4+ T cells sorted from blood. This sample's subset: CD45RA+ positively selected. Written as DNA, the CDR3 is TGTGCCAGCAGCGTAACTGGGCTTACCCAGTACTTC. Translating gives CASSVTGLTQYF.